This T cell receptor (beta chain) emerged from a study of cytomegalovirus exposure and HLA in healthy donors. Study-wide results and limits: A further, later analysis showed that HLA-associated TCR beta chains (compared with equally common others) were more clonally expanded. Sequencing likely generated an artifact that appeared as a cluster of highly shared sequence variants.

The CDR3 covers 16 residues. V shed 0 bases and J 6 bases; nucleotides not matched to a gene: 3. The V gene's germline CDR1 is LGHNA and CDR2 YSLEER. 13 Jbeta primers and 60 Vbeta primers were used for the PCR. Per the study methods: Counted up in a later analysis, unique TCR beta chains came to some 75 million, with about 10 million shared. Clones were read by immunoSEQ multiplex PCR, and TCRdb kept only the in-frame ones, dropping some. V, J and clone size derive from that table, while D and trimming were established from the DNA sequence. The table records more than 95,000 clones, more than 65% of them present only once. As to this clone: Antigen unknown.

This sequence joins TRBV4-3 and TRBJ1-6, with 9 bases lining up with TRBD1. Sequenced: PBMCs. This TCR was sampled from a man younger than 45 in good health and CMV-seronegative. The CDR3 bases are TGCGCCAGCAGCCAAGATCTGGGACAGGGTAATTCACCCCTCCACTTT. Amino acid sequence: CASSQDLGQGNSPLHF.